This TCR beta chain was recovered during a study of cytomegalovirus exposure and HLA in healthy donors. All donors participated as healthy donors of bone marrow. 60 Vbeta and 13 Jbeta primers were used in PCR. Source study methods: Unique TCR beta chains numbered about 72 million in a later analysis, with roughly 10 million shared. Generated by immunoSEQ multiplex PCR, the TCRdb table keeps only in-frame clones and is missing some. V, J and clone size are taken as reported in that table, and D and trimming were inferred from the DNA itself. The listing records about 72,000 clones. Study conclusions and caveats: Among donors in an Asian-associated ancestry cluster, a later analysis reportedly found fewer N-insertions than the roughly 680-donor mean.

CDR1 and CDR2 (germline): SGHAT, FQNNGV. With V trimmed by 5 bases and J by 5 bases, 10 bases remained unmatched. The CDR3 has 16 residues. Note on this clone: Its antigen is undetermined.

Input material: PBMCs. The chain combines TRBV11-2 with TRBJ2-1, with 9 nucleotides matching TRBD2. The sequence was collected from a middle-aged man in good health and CMV-seronegative. CDR3 loop: CASSGLAQPGDNEQFF. The DNA of the CDR3 is TGTGCCAGCAGCGGACTAGCGCAACCAGGGGACAATGAGCAGTTCTTC.